A single sample is the source of the 20 T cell receptor beta chains below, sequenced in a study of cytomegalovirus exposure and HLA in healthy donors (dated by TCRdb to about 2017). The library was generated by the immunoSEQ multiplex PCR assay. The multiplex PCR relied on a mix of 60 forward primers for TCR Vbeta segments and 13 reverse primers for TCR Jbeta segments. The clones in this table, taken by TCRdb from immuneACCESS, are in-frame only. Not every clone is retained; where verified, under half of the shortfall comes from an unresolved V gene, and the cause of the rest is unknown. This sample lists fewer than 250,000 clones; 85% to 90% were detected once. The biggest ten clones account for roughly 1.3% of the sample. The sample consisted of PBMCs. The receptors stem from a man under 40 in good health and CMV-seronegative.

CDR3: CASSQARRTSGYNEQFF. The CDR3, as DNA: TGCGCCAGCAGCCAAGCTCGACGGACTAGCGGGTACAATGAGCAGTTCTTC. The rearrangement uses TRBV4-3 and TRBJ2-1; 11 bases map to TRBD2. Losses at the gene ends were 1 base for V and 4 bases for J; bases not matched to a gene: 6. This CDR3 is built from 17 residues. Germline values: CDR1 LGHNA, CDR2 YSLEER.

This clone turned up a few times. This chain connects TRBV25-1 to TRBJ2-3; possibly TRBD1 for D (6 bases). Trimming pared 5 bases from V and 0 bases from J, leaving 15 bases between. The length of the CDR3 is 16 residues. The germline gives CDR1 MGHDK, CDR2 SYGVNS. The CDR3 DNA follows: TGTGCCAGCAGTTCCGCCCGGGACACGAGCACAGATACGCAGTATTTT. It is translated as CASSSARDTSTDTQYF. The variable domain in full, with the rest retrieved from reference TRBV25-1 and TRBJ2-3, is EADIYQTPRYLVIGTGKKITLECSQTMGHDKMYWYQQDPGMELHLIHYSYGVNSTEKGDLSSESTVSRIRTEHFPLTLESARPSHTSQYLCASSSARDTSTDTQYFGPGTRLTVL.

This clone showed up just a few times. The genes are TRBV7-8 and TRBJ2-1; 11 positions match TRBD2. V was clipped by 3 bases and J by 10 bases; unmatched bases: 5. The germline V gene encodes CDR1 SGHVS and CDR2 FQNEAQ. The CDR3 loop spans 14 amino acids. CDR3 loop: CASSFGTSGYEQFF. In nucleotides, the CDR3 is TGTGCCAGCAGCTTCGGGACTAGCGGCTACGAGCAGTTCTTC.

The CDR3 is CASRERQGIYNSPLHF. In DNA, the CDR3 is TGTGCCAGCAGGGAAAGACAGGGCATCTATAATTCACCCCTCCACTTT. The rearrangement links TRBV6-1 to TRBJ1-6; 7 bases are shared with TRBD1. With V trimmed by 6 bases and J by 3 bases, 8 bases remained unmatched. Germline V gene data show CDR1 as MNHNS and CDR2 as SASEGT. This CDR3 is 16 amino acids long.

The chain combines TRBV5-1 with TRBJ2-1; possible D gene TRBD2, 6 bases. The ends were cut back, 4 bases at V and 3 bases at J, with 14 bases in the middle. This CDR3 contains 15 residues. Germline V gene data show CDR1 as SGHRS and CDR2 as YFSETQ. The CDR3 protein is CASSTSSASYNEQFF. The DNA of the CDR3 is TGCGCCAGCAGCACCTCTAGCGCCAGCTACAATGAGCAGTTCTTC.

The chain employs TRBV4-1 and TRBJ2-3; tentative D call: TRBD1 (6 bases). CDR1 MGHRA and CDR2 YSYEKL come from the germline V gene. The CDR3 runs to 13 residues. Trimming stripped 4 bases from V and 2 bases from J, with 7 bases between. The CDR3 sequence is CASSRTATDTQYF. CDR3 DNA sequence: TGCGCCAGCAGCCGGACAGCCACAGATACGCAGTATTTT.

The chain couples TRBV7-2 to TRBJ2-3, with TRBD2 matching 10 bases. The germline CDR1 and CDR2 sequences are SGHTA and FQGNSA. The CDR3 is 15 residues long. J gave up 6 bases and V 6 bases, and 9 bases lay outside the gene matches. In DNA form, the CDR3 reads TGTGCCAGCAGAGGACAGCTAGCGGGGGCCGATACGCAGTATTTT. Residues: CASRGQLAGADTQYF.

This clone was counted between two and nine times. The chain combines TRBV4-2 with TRBJ2-1, with 15 bases lining up with TRBD2. Germline trimming cut 1 base from V and 7 bases from J; bases unmatched to any gene: 2. The CDR3 length is 16 residues. Germline-derived CDR1 and CDR2 are LGHNA and YNFKEQ. CDR3 sequence (DNA): TGTGCCAGCAGCCAAGTGGGGACTAGCGGGGGGAATGAGCAGTTCTTC. Its translation is CASSQVGTSGGNEQFF.

The chain links TRBV9 to TRBJ2-1; TRBD2 agrees at 9 bases. With V trimmed by 0 bases and J by 0 bases, 7 bases remained unmatched. CDR1 SGDLS and CDR2 YYNGEE come from the germline V gene. The CDR3 length is 18 residues. The CDR3 DNA sequence: TGTGCCAGCAGCGTAGGGTTAGCGGGGGTAAGCTCCTACAATGAGCAGTTCTTC. This encodes CASSVGLAGVSSYNEQFF.

The V and J genes are TRBV18 and TRBJ2-5, with TRBD1 identical over 7 bases. The CDR3 contains 14 residues. Germline V gene data show CDR1 as KGHSH and CDR2 as LQKENI. V gave up 5 bases and J gave up 1 base; unmatched junction bases: 4. The CDR3 nucleotides read TGTGCCAGCTCAATCGACAGGGCCCAAGAGACCCAGTACTTC. Translating gives CASSIDRAQETQYF.

The chain employs TRBV5-4 and TRBJ1-3; 9 nucleotides line up with TRBD1. Germline V gene lookup returns CDR1 SGHNT and CDR2 YYREEE (reference sequence). With 0 bases clipped from V and 2 bases from J, the junction kept 6 bases outside the gene matches. The CDR3 sequence is 17 residues long. The DNA for the CDR3 is TGTGCCAGCAGCTTGGCCTCAGGGACAGGGCCTGGAAACACCATATATTTT. Protein sequence: CASSLASGTGPGNTIYF.

The genes are TRBV5-4 and TRBJ1-1; D is perhaps TRBD1 (5 bases). CDR1 SGHNT and CDR2 YYREEE come from the germline V gene (reference sequence). The CDR3 contains 15 residues. V was pared by 4 bases and J by 4 bases, with 17 bases between. The CDR3 DNA reads as TGTGCCAGCAGCCCTACAGCGGGGACTCTCACTGAAGCTTTCTTT. This encodes CASSPTAGTLTEAFF.

This sequence joins TRBV5-1 and TRBJ2-3; possible D gene TRBD2, 6 bases. This CDR3 has 14 amino acids. Germline V gene lookup returns CDR1 SGHRS and CDR2 YFSETQ. V lost 5 bases and J lost 2, with 12 bases in between. The CDR3 DNA reads TGCGCCAGCAGACTGGAGGGACCCACAGATACGCAGTATTTT. Translating it yields CASRLEGPTDTQYF.

V and J are TRBV6-5 and TRBJ1-1, with TRBD1 matching over 7 bases. The CDR3 spans 14 residues. Germline V gene data show CDR1 as MNHEY and CDR2 as SVGAGI. V shed 5 bases, J shed 1 base, and the junction held 4 bases outside the gene matches. CDR3 amino acids: CASSRQGKNTEAFF. The CDR3 DNA is TGTGCCAGCAGTCGACAGGGTAAGAACACTGAAGCTTTCTTT.

The V call is TRBV7-2, the J call TRBJ2-2; 7 bases agree with TRBD1. V lost 6 bases, J lost 5 bases, and 9 bases stayed unmatched. Germline CDR1 and CDR2: SGHTA and FQGNSA. CDR3 length: 15 residues. The CDR3 sequence is CASSLRQGQTGELFF. The CDR3 DNA sequence: TGTGCCAGCAGTCTTAGACAGGGCCAAACCGGGGAGCTGTTTTTT.

This clone occurred once. J is TRBJ1-4 and V is TRBV4-3, with D possibly matching TRBD1 (5 bases). Germline CDR1 is LGHNA and CDR2 is YSLEER. V lost 2 bases and J lost 3, with 13 bases in between. CDR3 size: 16 residues. CDR3 sequence reads: CASSQLGQGSNEKLFF. For the CDR3, the DNA is TGCGCCAGCAGCCAACTTGGCCAGGGTTCTAATGAAAAACTGTTTTTT.

The chain combines TRBV5-4 with TRBJ2-7, with 8 bases matching TRBD2. V lost 4 bases to trimming and J lost 0 bases; unmatched junction nucleotides: 9. The CDR3 is made up of 16 amino acids. Germline assignment: CDR1 SGHNT and CDR2 YYREEE (reference sequence). CDR3 sequence (DNA): TGTGCCAGCAGCGCGGGCGGGGGGACGCCCTCCTACGAGCAGTACTTC. It encodes CASSAGGGTPSYEQYF.

The rearrangement uses TRBV28 and TRBJ1-6; D is unclear. Trimming pared 3 bases from V and 8 bases from J, leaving 11 bases between. Germline V gene sequence: CDR1 MDHEN, CDR2 SYDVKM. The length of the CDR3 is 14 residues. The CDR3 loop reads CASSFVQMDSPLHF. The CDR3 DNA follows: TGTGCCAGCAGTTTCGTACAAATGGATTCACCCCTCCACTTT. Looking up the rest from reference TRBV28 and TRBJ1-6 gives the full variable domain: DVKVTQSSRYLVKRTGEKVFLECVQDMDHENMFWYRQDPGLGLRLIYFSYDVKMKEKGDIPEGYSVSREKKERFSLILESASTNQTSMYLCASSFVQMDSPLHFGNGTRLTVT.

This chain joins TRBV10-1 and TRBJ2-3; a possible D gene is TRBD2 (5 bases). CDR3 length: 14 amino acids. Germline values: CDR1 WNHNN, CDR2 SYGVQD (reference sequence). Trimming took off 6 bases at V and 2 bases at J, with 12 bases between the two ends. The CDR3 is CASSESGNTDTQYF. CDR3 coding DNA: TGCGCCAGCAGCGAAAGCGGCAACACAGATACGCAGTATTTT.

This sequence joins TRBV27 and TRBJ1-1; D remains ambiguous. Trimming left V 7 bases short and J 0 bases short, with 9 bases between. The CDR3 has 13 amino acids. Germline V gene lookup returns CDR1 MNHEY and CDR2 SMNVEV (reference sequence). The CDR3 coding sequence is TGTGCCAGCAAGAGCCCCCTGAACACTGAAGCTTTCTTT. Its translation is CASKSPLNTEAFF.